In this sample, the clone carrying this T cell receptor (beta chain) turned up many times. The antigen is undetermined. The sample comes from a study of T cells in Graves' hyperthyroidism and ophthalmopathy. Study details: Once the initial diagnosis was made, peripheral blood was obtained before any treatment.

Broader study findings: The model forecast ophthalmopathy, anticipating it by a median approximately 6 months before onset. A model of 13 V-J features distinguished ophthalmopathy from stable hyperthyroidism.

Template material for amplifying TCR beta CDR3 regions consisted of RNA transcripts. The HTBI primer set was used in a first-round RT-PCR of the TCR CDR3. TCRdb reprocessed the multiplex PCR reads with MiXCR, giving one entry per CDR3 protein. The sample carries about 680,000 distinct CDR3 sequences, 30% to 40% recorded once. This receptor was taken from a middle-aged woman with Graves' hyperthyroidism. The sample consisted of blood.

The CDR3 bases are TGTGCCACCAGCAGAACTCAAGACGATTATAGCAATCAGCCCCAGCATTTT. Translated: CATSRTQDDYSNQPQHF. The V and J genes are TRBV15 and TRBJ1-5; no definite D call. Germline-derived CDR1 and CDR2 are LNHNV and YYDKDF (reference sequence). The CDR3 sequence is 17 residues long. V lost 2 bases, J lost 0 bases, and 14 bases lay in between.